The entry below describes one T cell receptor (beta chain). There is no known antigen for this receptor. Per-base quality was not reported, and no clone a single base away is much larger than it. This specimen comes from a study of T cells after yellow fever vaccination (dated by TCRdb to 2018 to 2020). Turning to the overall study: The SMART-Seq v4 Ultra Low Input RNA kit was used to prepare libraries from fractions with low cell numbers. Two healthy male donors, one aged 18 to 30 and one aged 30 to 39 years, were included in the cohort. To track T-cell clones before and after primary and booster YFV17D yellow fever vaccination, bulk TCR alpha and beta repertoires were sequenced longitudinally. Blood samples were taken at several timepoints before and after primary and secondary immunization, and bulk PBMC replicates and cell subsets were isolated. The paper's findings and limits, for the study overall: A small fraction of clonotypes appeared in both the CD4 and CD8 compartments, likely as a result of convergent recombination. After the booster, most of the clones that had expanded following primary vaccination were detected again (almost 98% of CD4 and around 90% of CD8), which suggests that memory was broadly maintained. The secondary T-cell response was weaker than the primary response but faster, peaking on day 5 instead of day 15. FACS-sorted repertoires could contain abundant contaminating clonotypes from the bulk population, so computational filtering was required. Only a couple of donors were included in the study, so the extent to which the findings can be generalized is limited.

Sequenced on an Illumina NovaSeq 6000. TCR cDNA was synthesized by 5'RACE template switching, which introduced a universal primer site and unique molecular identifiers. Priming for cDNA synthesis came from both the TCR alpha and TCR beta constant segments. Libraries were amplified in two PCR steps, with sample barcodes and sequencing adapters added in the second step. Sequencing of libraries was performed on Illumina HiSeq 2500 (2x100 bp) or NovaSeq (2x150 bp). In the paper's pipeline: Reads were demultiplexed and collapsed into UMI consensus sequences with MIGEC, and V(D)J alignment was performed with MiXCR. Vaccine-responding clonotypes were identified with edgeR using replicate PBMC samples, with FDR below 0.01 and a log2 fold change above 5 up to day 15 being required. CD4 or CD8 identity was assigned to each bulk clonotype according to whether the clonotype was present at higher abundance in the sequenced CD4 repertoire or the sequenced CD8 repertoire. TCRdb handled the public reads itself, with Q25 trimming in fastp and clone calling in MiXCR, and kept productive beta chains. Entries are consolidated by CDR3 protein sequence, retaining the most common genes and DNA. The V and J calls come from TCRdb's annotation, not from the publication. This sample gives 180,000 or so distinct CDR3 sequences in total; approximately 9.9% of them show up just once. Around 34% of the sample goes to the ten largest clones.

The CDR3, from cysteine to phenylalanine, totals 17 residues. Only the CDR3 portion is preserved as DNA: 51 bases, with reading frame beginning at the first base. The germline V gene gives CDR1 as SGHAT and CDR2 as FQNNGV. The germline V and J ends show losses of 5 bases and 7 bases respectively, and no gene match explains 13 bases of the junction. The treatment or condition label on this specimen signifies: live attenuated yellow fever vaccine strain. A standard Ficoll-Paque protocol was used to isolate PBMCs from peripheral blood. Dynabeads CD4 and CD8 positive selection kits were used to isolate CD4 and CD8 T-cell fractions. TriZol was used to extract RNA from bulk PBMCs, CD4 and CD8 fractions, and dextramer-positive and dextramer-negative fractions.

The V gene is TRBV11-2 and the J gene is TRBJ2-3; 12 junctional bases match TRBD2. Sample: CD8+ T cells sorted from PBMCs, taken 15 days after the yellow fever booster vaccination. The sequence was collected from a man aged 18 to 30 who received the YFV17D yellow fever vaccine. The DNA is TGTGCCAGCAGCCCCTATCCTAGCGGGGGGGCCTTATATACGCAGTATTTT. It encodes CASSPYPSGGALYTQYF.